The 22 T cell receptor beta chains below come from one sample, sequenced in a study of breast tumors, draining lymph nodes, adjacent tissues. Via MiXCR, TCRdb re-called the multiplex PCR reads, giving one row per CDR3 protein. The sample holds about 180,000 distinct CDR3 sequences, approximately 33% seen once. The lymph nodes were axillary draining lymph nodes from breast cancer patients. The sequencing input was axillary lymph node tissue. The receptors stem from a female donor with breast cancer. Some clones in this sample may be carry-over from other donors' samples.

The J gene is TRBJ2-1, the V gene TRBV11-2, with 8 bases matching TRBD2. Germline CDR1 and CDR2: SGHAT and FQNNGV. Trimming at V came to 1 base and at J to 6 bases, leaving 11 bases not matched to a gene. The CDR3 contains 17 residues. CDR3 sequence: CASSLVVLAGSLNEQFF. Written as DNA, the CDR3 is TGTGCCAGCAGCTTAGTTGTCTTAGCGGGGTCCCTCAATGAGCAGTTCTTC.

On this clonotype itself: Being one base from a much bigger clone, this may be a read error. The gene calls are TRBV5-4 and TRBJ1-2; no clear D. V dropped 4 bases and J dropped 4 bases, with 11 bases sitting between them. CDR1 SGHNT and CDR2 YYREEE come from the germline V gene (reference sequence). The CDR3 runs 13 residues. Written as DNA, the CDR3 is TGTGCCAGCAGCACCGGGAAGACCTATGGCTACACCTTC. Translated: CASSTGKTYGYTF.

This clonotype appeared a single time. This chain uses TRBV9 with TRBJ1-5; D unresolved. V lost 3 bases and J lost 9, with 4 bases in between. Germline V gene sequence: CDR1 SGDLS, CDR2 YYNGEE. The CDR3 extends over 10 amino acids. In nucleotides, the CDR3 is TGTGCCAGCAGCGCGGGGCCCCAGCATTTT. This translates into CASSAGPQHF. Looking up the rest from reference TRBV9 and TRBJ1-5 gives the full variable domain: DSGVTQTPKHLITATGQRVTLRCSPRSGDLSVYWYQQSLDQGLQFLIQYYNGEERAKGNILERFSAQQFPDLHSELNLSSLELGDSALYFCASSAGPQHFGDGTRLSIL.

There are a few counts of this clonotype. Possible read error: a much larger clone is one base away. Here the CDR3 reads CASSLAYGDDQYF. In DNA, the CDR3 is TGCGCCAGCAGCTTGGCTTACGGAGACGACCAGTACTTC. The chain joins TRBV5-1 to TRBJ2-7; D not certain. The CDR3 runs 13 residues. Per the germline V gene, CDR1 is SGHRS and CDR2 is YFSETQ.

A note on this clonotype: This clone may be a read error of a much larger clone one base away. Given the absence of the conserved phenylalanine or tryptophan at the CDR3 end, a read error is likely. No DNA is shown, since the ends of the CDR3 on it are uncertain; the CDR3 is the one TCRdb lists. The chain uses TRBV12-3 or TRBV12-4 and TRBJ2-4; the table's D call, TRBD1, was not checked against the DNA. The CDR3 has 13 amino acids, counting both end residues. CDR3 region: CASQGQGAGRAYL.

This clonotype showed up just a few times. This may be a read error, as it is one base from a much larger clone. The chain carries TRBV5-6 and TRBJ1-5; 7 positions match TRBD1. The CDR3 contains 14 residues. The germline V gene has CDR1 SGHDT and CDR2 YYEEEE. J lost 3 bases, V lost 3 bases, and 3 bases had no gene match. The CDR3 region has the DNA TGTGCCAGCAGCTATGGGACAGCCAATCAGCCCCAGCATTTT. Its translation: CASSYGTANQPQHF.

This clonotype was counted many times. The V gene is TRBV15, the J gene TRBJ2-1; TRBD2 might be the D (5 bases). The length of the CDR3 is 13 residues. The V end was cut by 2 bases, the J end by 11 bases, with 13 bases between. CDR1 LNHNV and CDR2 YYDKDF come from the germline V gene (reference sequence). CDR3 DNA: TGTGCCACCAGCAGACCCCCTAGCTCGCAGCAGTTCTTC. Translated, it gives CATSRPPSSQQFF.

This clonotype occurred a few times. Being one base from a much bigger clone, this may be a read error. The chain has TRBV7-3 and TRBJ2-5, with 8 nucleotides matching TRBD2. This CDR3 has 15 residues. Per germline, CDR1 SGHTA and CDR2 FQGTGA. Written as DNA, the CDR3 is TGTGCCAGCAGCCCAACCGGGAGGGCGAGGGAGACCCAGCACTTC. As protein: CASSPTGRARETQHF.

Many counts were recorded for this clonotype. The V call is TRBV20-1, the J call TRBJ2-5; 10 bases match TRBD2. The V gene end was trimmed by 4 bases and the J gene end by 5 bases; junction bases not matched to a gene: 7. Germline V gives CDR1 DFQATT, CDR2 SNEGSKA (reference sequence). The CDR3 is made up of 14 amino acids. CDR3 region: CSATSGRGMETQYF. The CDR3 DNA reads TGCAGTGCTACTAGCGGGAGAGGCATGGAGACCCAGTACTTC.

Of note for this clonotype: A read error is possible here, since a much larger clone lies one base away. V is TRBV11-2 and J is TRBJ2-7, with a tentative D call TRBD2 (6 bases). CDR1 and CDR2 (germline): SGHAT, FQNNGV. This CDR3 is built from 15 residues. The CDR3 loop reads CASSLASGDSYEPYF. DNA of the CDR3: TGTGCCAGCAGCTTAGCATCCGGGGACTCCTACGAGCCGTACTTC.

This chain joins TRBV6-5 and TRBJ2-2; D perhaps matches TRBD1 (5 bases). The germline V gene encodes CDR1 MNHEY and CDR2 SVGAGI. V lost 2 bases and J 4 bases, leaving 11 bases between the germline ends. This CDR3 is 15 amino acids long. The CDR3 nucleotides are TGTGCCAGCAGTTACAGGCAGGGCTTCACCGGGGAGCTGTTTTTT. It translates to CASSYRQGFTGELFF.

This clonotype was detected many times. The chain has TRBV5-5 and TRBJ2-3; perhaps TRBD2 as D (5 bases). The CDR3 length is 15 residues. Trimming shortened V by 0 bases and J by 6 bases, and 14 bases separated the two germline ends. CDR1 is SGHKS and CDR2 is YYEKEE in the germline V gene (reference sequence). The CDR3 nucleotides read TGTGCCAGCAGCTTGGGTCCCCTAGCAGCGGATACGCAGTATTTT. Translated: CASSLGPLAADTQYF.

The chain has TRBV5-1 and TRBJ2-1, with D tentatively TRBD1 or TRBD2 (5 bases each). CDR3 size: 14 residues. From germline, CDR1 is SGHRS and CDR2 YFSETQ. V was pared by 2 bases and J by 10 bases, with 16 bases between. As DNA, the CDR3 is TGCGCCAGCAGCTTCTCGGGGACGGAGACCGAGCAGTTCTTC. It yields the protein CASSFSGTETEQFF. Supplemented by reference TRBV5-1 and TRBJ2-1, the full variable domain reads KAGVTQTPRYLIKTRGQQVTLSCSPISGHRSVSWYQQTPGQGLQFLFEYFSETQRNKGNFPGRFSGRQFSNSRSEMNVSTLELGDSALYLCASSFSGTETEQFFGPGTRLTVL.

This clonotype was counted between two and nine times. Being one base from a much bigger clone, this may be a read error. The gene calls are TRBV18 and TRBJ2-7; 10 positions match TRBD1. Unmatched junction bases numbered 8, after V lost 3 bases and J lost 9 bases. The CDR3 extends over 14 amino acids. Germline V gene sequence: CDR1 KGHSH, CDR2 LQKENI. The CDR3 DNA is TGTGCCAGCTCACCCCAGACAGGGGGCAACGGGCAGTACTTC. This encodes CASSPQTGGNGQYF.

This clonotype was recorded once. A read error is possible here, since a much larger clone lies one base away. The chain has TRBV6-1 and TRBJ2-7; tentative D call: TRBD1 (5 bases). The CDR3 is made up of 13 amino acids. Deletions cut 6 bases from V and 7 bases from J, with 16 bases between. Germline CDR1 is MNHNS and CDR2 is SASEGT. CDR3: CASRQALGVEQYF. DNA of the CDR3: TGTGCCAGCAGACAGGCCTTAGGGGTAGAGCAGTACTTC.

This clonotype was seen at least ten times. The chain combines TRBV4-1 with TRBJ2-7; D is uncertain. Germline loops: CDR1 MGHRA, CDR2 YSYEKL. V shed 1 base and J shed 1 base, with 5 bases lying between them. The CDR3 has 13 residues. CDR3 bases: TGCGCCAGCAGCCAAGTCCCTTCCTACGAGCAGTACTTC. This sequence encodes CASSQVPSYEQYF.

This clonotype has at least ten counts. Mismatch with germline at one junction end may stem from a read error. In DNA form, the CDR3 reads TGTGCCACCAGCAGAAGTCGGACAGCGCACGTTGATTTT. Encoded protein: CATSRSRTAHVDF. The V call is TRBV15, the J call TRBJ1-3, with a possible D match to TRBD1 (6 bases). Germline V gene lookup returns CDR1 LNHNV and CDR2 YYDKDF (reference sequence). CDR3 length: 13 amino acids.

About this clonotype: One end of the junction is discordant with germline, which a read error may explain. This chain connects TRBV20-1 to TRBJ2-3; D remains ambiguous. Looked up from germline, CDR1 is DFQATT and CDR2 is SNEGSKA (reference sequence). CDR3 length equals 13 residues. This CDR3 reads CGARDPSTDTQYF. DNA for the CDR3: TGCGGTGCTAGAGACCCCAGCACGGATACGCAGTATTTT.

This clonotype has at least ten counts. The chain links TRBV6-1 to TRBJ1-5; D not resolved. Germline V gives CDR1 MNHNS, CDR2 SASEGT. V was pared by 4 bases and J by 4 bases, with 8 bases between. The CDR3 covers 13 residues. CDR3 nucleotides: TGTGCCAGCAGTGTGGGAAAGAATCAGCCCCAGCATTTT. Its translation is CASSVGKNQPQHF.

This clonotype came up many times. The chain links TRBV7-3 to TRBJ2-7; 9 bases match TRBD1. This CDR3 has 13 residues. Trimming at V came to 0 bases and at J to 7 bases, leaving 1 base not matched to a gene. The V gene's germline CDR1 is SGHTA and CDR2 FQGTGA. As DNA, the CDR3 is TGTGCCAGCAGCTTAACGGGACAGGGAGAGCAGTACTTC. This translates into CASSLTGQGEQYF.

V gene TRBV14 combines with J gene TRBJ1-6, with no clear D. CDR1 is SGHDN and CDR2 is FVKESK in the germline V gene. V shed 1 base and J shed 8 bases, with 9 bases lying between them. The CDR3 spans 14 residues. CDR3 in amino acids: CASSQVGFDSPLHF. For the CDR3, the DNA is TGTGCCAGCAGCCAAGTAGGGTTTGATTCACCCCTCCACTTT.

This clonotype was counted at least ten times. The CDR3 spells CASSSPGGAGGYTF. Here the CDR3 DNA reads TGTGCCAGCAGCTCCCCAGGGGGGGCGGGGGGCTACACCTTC. This chain connects TRBV7-3 to TRBJ1-2; 7 bases align to TRBD1. The length of the CDR3 is 14 residues. Germline V gene lookup returns CDR1 SGHTA and CDR2 FQGTGA. The V and J ends lost 4 bases and 8 bases, in that order; junction bases with no gene match: 10.